The 13 T cell receptor beta chains in this list originate from one sample, sequenced in a study of response to subunit inactivated influenza vaccine. TCRdb analysed the RT-PCR reads with MiXCR anew, one entry per CDR3 protein. This table holds about 500,000 distinct CDR3 sequences, approximately 7.2% found once. Source: PBMCs from blood, taken roughly 24 months after vaccination. These receptors were obtained from a man aged 50 to 69 who received an inactivated influenza vaccine.

Only a few counts were recorded for this clonotype. The chain carries TRBV14 and TRBJ2-5, with D uncertain. The CDR3 consists of 13 residues. Germline V lookup: CDR1 SGHDN, CDR2 FVKESK. Trimming cost V 1 base and J 7 bases, with 10 bases left between them. The CDR3 DNA is TGTGCCAGCAGCCAAGGACGGGCAGGGACCCAGTACTTC. It codes for CASSQGRAGTQYF.

This clonotype showed up many times. This sequence joins TRBV7-2 and TRBJ2-3; no clear D. V was shortened by 4 bases and J by 2 bases, with 7 bases between the two germline ends. CDR3 length: 13 amino acids. Per germline, CDR1 SGHTA and CDR2 FQGNSA. The CDR3 spells CASSYDITDTQYF. In DNA form, the CDR3 reads TGTGCCAGCAGCTACGATATCACAGATACGCAGTATTTT.

V and J are TRBV20-1 and TRBJ2-7, with 13 positions matching TRBD2. The CDR3 covers 15 residues. Trimming took 3 bases from V and 6 from J; bases not matched to a gene: 8. Germline V lookup: CDR1 DFQATT, CDR2 SNEGSKA (reference sequence). CDR3 protein: CSARGTSGTAAEQYF. CDR3 nucleotide sequence: TGCAGTGCTAGGGGGACTAGCGGGACCGCTGCCGAGCAGTACTTC.

This clonotype was detected many times. This sequence joins TRBV18 and TRBJ2-1; TRBD2 matches at 8 bases. The germline CDR1 and CDR2 sequences are KGHSH and LQKENI. The CDR3 sequence is 15 residues long. J was trimmed by 9 bases and V by 5 bases; bases with no gene match: 12. In DNA form, the CDR3 reads TGTGCCAGCTCAGAGCTGGGACTAGGAGCCGGTGAGCAGTTCTTC. Residues: CASSELGLGAGEQFF.

This clonotype has at least ten counts. The rearrangement uses TRBV12-3 or TRBV12-4 and TRBJ2-2; 7 positions match TRBD1. The V gene end was trimmed by 6 bases and the J gene end by 0 bases; junction bases not matched to a gene: 7. The CDR3 loop spans 16 amino acids. This chain's CDR3 is CASSPWTGPNTGELFF. The CDR3 DNA sequence: TGTGCCAGCAGCCCCTGGACAGGCCCGAACACCGGGGAGCTGTTTTTT.

This clonotype was counted ten times or more. This chain uses TRBV15 with TRBJ2-5, with TRBD1 as a possible D gene (6 bases). From germline, CDR1 is LNHNV and CDR2 YYDKDF (reference sequence). The V end was cut by 1 base, the J end by 5 bases, with 11 bases between. The CDR3 has 14 residues. CDR3 coding DNA: TGTGCCACCAGCAGAGCACAGGGCGGCGAGACCCAGTACTTC. Encoded protein: CATSRAQGGETQYF.

This clonotype occurred a few times. This chain links TRBV3-1 with TRBJ2-7, with D possibly called TRBD1 or TRBD2 (5 bases each). Trimming shortened V by 1 base and J by 0 bases, and 19 bases separated the two germline ends. Germline V gives CDR1 LGHDT, CDR2 YNNKEL (reference sequence). This CDR3 is built from 18 residues. CDR3 DNA: TGTGCCAGCAGCCAAGCGGAGTGGGGGAAACCCAGCTCCTACGAGCAGTACTTC. Its protein product is CASSQAEWGKPSSYEQYF.

The chain carries TRBV5-1 and TRBJ2-1; possibly TRBD1 for D (6 bases). V shed 0 bases and J shed 7 bases, with 14 bases lying between them. The CDR3 has 15 residues. Germline-derived CDR1 and CDR2 are SGHRS and YFSETQ. CDR3 bases: TGCGCCAGCAGCTTGGGACAATACAGGGATAATGAGCAGTTCTTC. It yields the protein CASSLGQYRDNEQFF.

Ten or more counts support this clonotype. The chain has TRBV5-1 and TRBJ2-2; D remains ambiguous. This CDR3 has 13 residues. Germline loops: CDR1 SGHRS, CDR2 YFSETQ. Trimming removed 3 bases at V and 6 bases at J, with 9 bases between. This chain's CDR3 is CASSWSPAGELFF. CDR3 nucleotide sequence: TGCGCCAGCAGCTGGAGTCCGGCCGGGGAGCTGTTTTTT.

This clonotype has a handful of counts. The V gene is TRBV6-1, the J gene TRBJ1-4; D uncertain. This CDR3 has 15 residues. Deletions cut 6 bases from V and 4 bases from J, with 15 bases between. Germline V CDR1 and CDR2: MNHNS, SASEGT. The CDR3 bases are TGTGCCAGCAGACCCCCAGGAGGTCTTAATGAAAAACTGTTTTTT. It yields the protein CASRPPGGLNEKLFF.

This CDR3 is CAISDSHTGELFF. DNA for the CDR3: TGTGCCATCAGTGACAGTCACACCGGGGAGCTGTTTTTT. The rearrangement uses TRBV10-3 and TRBJ2-2; D uncertain. The ends were cut back, 3 bases at V and 3 bases at J, with 5 bases in the middle. Germline V lookup: CDR1 ENHRY, CDR2 SYGVKD. CDR3 size: 13 residues.

The V and J genes are TRBV20-1 and TRBJ2-1; tentatively, D is TRBD2 (6 bases). Germline V CDR1 and CDR2: DFQATT, SNEGSKA (reference sequence). The CDR3 covers 15 residues. Trimming cost V 0 bases and J 4 bases, with 13 bases left between them. CDR3 protein: CSARDASASYNEQFF. DNA of the CDR3: TGCAGTGCTAGAGATGCTAGCGCGTCTTACAATGAGCAGTTCTTC.

The sample holds many counts of this clonotype. The chain is built from TRBV29-1 and TRBJ2-7; D unresolved. The germline gives CDR1 SQVTM, CDR2 ANQGSEA. The CDR3 runs 14 residues. Trimming cost V 1 base and J 0 bases, with 10 bases left between them. The CDR3 reads CSVEAESPSYEQYF. CDR3 in DNA: TGCAGCGTTGAAGCAGAATCCCCCTCCTACGAGCAGTACTTC.